The 27 T cell receptor beta chains in this list originate from one sample, sequenced in a study of identical twins. TCRdb reprocessed the 5' RACE reads with MiXCR, giving one entry per CDR3 protein. Here the sample spans about 210,000 distinct CDR3 sequences, less than 9.5% being singletons. The source material was memory (CD45RO+) T cells sorted from blood. All receptors derive from a woman aged 18-30 years in good health.

V is TRBV5-1 and J is TRBJ2-7, with 11 bases identical to TRBD2. V lost 4 bases, J lost 2 bases, and 14 bases stayed unmatched. The CDR3 extends over 18 amino acids. Germline loops: CDR1 SGHRS, CDR2 YFSETQ. The CDR3 region is CASSPVISGRARAYEQYF. In nucleotides, the CDR3 is TGCGCCAGCAGCCCTGTTATTAGCGGGAGGGCCCGAGCCTACGAGCAGTACTTC.

This clonotype was detected many times. This sequence joins TRBV12-3 or TRBV12-4 and TRBJ2-5; no firm D call. The CDR3 runs 13 residues. V lost 2 bases, J lost 1 base, and 5 bases lay in between. The chain's CDR3 is CASSLIGQETQYF. The CDR3 DNA sequence: TGTGCCAGCAGTTTAATTGGCCAAGAGACCCAGTACTTC.

The J gene is TRBJ2-1, the V gene TRBV13; D gene uncertain. The V end was cut by 4 bases, the J end by 4 bases, with 8 bases between. The CDR3 spans 13 residues. Germline V gene data show CDR1 as PRHDT and CDR2 as FYEKMQ (reference sequence). This CDR3 reads CASSSVNYNEQFF. CDR3 nucleotide sequence: TGTGCCAGCAGCTCCGTCAATTACAATGAGCAGTTCTTC.

This clonotype occurred many times. The chain carries TRBV7-2 and TRBJ1-5; weak D call: TRBD1 (5 bases). Trimming shortened V by 5 bases and J by 4 bases, and 15 bases separated the two germline ends. The length of the CDR3 is 15 residues. The germline V gene encodes CDR1 SGHTA and CDR2 FQGNSA. The CDR3, as DNA: TGTGCCAGCAGCCCGTCCGGGACTCTGAATCAGCCCCAGCATTTT. This sequence encodes CASSPSGTLNQPQHF.

This clonotype was counted only a few times. The V call is TRBV20-1, the J call TRBJ2-4; D uncertain. This CDR3 contains 15 residues. The V end was cut by 0 bases, the J end by 1 base, with 10 bases between. Looked up from germline, CDR1 is DFQATT and CDR2 is SNEGSKA (reference sequence). Here the CDR3 reads CSARDHAEAKNIQYF. The CDR3, as DNA: TGCAGTGCTAGAGATCACGCGGAGGCCAAAAACATTCAGTACTTC.

Only a few counts were recorded for this clonotype. This chain joins TRBV6-5 and TRBJ2-1, with D uncertain. Germline lookup yields CDR1 MNHEY and CDR2 SVGAGI. The CDR3 sequence is 16 residues long. Trimming removed 2 bases from V and 1 base from J, with 12 bases in between. CDR3 amino acids: CASSYTPLGSYNEQFF. CDR3 nucleotides: TGTGCCAGCAGTTACACCCCCCTGGGGTCCTACAATGAGCAGTTCTTC.

This clonotype was counted only a few times. The chain uses TRBV6-1 and TRBJ1-6, with D hard to call. Germline V gives CDR1 MNHNS, CDR2 SASEGT. V gave up 0 bases and J gave up 6 bases, with 9 bases separating them. The CDR3 is made up of 15 amino acids. Written as DNA, the CDR3 is TGTGCCAGCAGTGAAGCGCGACACCTTAATTCACCCCTCCACTTT. Its protein is CASSEARHLNSPLHF.

In this sample, this clonotype is medium-sized. The genes are TRBV5-1 and TRBJ2-1; 7 bases match TRBD2. The CDR3 totals 15 residues. V shed 7 bases, J shed 0 bases, and the junction held 7 bases outside the gene matches. Germline lookup yields CDR1 SGHRS and CDR2 YFSETQ. CDR3 loop: CASRGLPSSYNEQFF. CDR3 sequence (DNA): TGCGCCAGCCGGGGACTACCCTCCTCCTACAATGAGCAGTTCTTC.

The genes are TRBV20-1 and TRBJ2-7, with D unresolved. The ends were cut back, 7 bases at V and 3 bases at J, with 19 bases in the middle. The germline CDR1 and CDR2 sequences are DFQATT and SNEGSKA (reference sequence). The CDR3 has 14 amino acids. The CDR3 nucleotides are TGCAGTGTTCCTCTCCGGGCAGGCCTCTACGAGCAGTACTTC. Translated, it gives CSVPLRAGLYEQYF.

This clonotype was found many times. This chain joins TRBV5-5 and TRBJ2-7; TRBD1 or TRBD2 may be the D gene (5 bases each). Germline CDR1 reads SGHKS; CDR2 reads YYEKEE (reference sequence). This CDR3 spans 11 amino acids. The ends were cut back, 3 bases at V and 5 bases at J, with 6 bases in the middle. The CDR3 region is CASSWGNEQYF. The DNA of the CDR3 is TGTGCCAGCAGCTGGGGGAACGAGCAGTACTTC.

This clonotype appeared once. The chain combines TRBV12-3 or TRBV12-4 with TRBJ1-2; D unclear. V dropped 2 bases and J dropped 8 bases, with 15 bases sitting between them. This CDR3 comprises 14 residues. DNA for the CDR3: TGTGCCAGCAGTTTAAACCAGGCTGCTAAGGGCTACACCTTC. Translating it yields CASSLNQAAKGYTF.

The V call is TRBV20-1, the J call TRBJ1-1, with D unresolved. Germline-derived CDR1 and CDR2 are DFQATT and SNEGSKA (reference sequence). CDR3 size: 11 residues. The V and J ends lost 3 bases and 5 bases respectively, with 7 bases between them. The DNA for the CDR3 is TGCAGTGCTAGTAGGGATACTGAAGCTTTCTTT. Translation: CSASRDTEAFF.

This clonotype was seen more than once but under ten times. The V gene is TRBV3-1, the J gene TRBJ2-3; D uncertain. Trimming cost V 2 bases and J 14 bases, with 14 bases left between them. The germline CDR1 and CDR2 sequences are LGHDT and YNNKEL (reference sequence). The length of the CDR3 is 12 residues. CDR3 coding DNA: TGTGCCAGCAGCCAATCTGGGGTTGTCGTGTATTTT. Amino acids: CASSQSGVVVYF.

The chain carries TRBV6-6 and TRBJ1-4; no reliable D call. The germline V and J ends were trimmed by 11 bases and 7 bases, with 11 bases remaining between them. The CDR3 contains 11 residues. CDR1 MNHNY and CDR2 SVGAGI come from the germline V gene (reference sequence). The CDR3 loop reads CAGRSTEKLFF. The CDR3 DNA reads TGTGCCGGCCGGAGCACTGAAAAACTGTTTTTT.

This clonotype was seen only a few times. The chain carries TRBV20-1 and TRBJ1-5; TRBD1 matches 10 bases. CDR3 length: 15 residues. V dropped 6 bases and J dropped 2; count of bases not matched to a gene: 7. In germline, CDR1 is DFQATT, CDR2 SNEGSKA (reference sequence). CDR3 coding DNA: TGCAGTGCAACGACCGGGACAGGGGGCAATCAGCCCCAGCATTTT. Its protein product is CSATTGTGGNQPQHF.

This clonotype showed up many times. The chain uses TRBV6-2 or TRBV6-3 and TRBJ2-1, with TRBD2 matching 8 bases. J was trimmed by 4 bases and V by 9 bases; bases with no gene match: 8. The CDR3 covers 14 residues. CDR1 is MNHEY, CDR2 SVGEGT, per germline. The chain's CDR3 is CASGTRRHYNEQFF. The CDR3 bases are TGTGCCAGTGGGACTAGGAGGCATTACAATGAGCAGTTCTTC.

This clonotype was detected ten times or more. The chain has TRBV12-5 and TRBJ2-5; 7 bases map to TRBD2. Germline loops: CDR1 LGHNT, CDR2 FRNRAP. This CDR3 is 16 amino acids long. Trimming cost V 0 bases and J 5 bases; bases outside gene matches: 9. Written as DNA, the CDR3 is TGTGCTAGTGGTTTGGTAAACGCGGGAGCCAGGGAGACCCAGTACTTC. Protein sequence: CASGLVNAGARETQYF.

Ten or more counts support this clonotype. The J gene is TRBJ1-2, the V gene TRBV29-1, with no clear D. Germline CDR1 is SQVTM and CDR2 is ANQGSEA. Trimming cost V 7 bases and J 0 bases, with 12 bases left between them. The CDR3 length is 13 residues. CDR3 bases: TGCAGCGAGTCGTCCGGAGCTAACTATGGCTACACCTTC. This gives the protein CSESSGANYGYTF.

This chain joins TRBV20-1 and TRBJ2-7; 7 nucleotides line up with TRBD2. J lost 6 bases, V lost 0 bases, and 11 bases had no gene match. This CDR3 contains 15 residues. Germline V gene sequence: CDR1 DFQATT, CDR2 SNEGSKA (reference sequence). The CDR3 bases are TGCAGTGCTAGAGATCCGGCGGGAGTGGGAGTCGAGCAGTACTTC. Its translation is CSARDPAGVGVEQYF.

This clonotype was seen a few times. The chain couples TRBV20-1 to TRBJ1-2; D possibly corresponds to TRBD1 (6 bases). Germline lookup yields CDR1 DFQATT and CDR2 SNEGSKA (reference sequence). Trimming took 3 bases from V and 8 from J, leaving 16 bases between them. The CDR3 is 13 residues long. CDR3 in DNA: TGCAGTGCTAGTATTTATGGACAGTCGGGCTACACCTTC. Translated, it gives CSASIYGQSGYTF.

This clonotype was detected many times. The chain links TRBV12-3 or TRBV12-4 to TRBJ1-1; no reliable D call. The CDR3 has 12 amino acids. With 2 bases removed from V and 4 bases from J, the gap between germline ends came to 5 bases. The CDR3 coding sequence is TGTGCCAGCAGTTTAAGGTCCACTGAAGCTTTCTTT. It specifies CASSLRSTEAFF.

This clonotype was recorded many times. The genes are TRBV2 and TRBJ2-3; 8 nucleotides align to TRBD1. V was clipped by 8 bases and J by 4 bases; unmatched bases: 14. This CDR3 is built from 16 residues. Per germline, CDR1 SNHLY and CDR2 FYNNEI. The CDR3 loop is CASQPSWTGSADTQYF. CDR3 DNA sequence: TGTGCCAGCCAACCTTCATGGACAGGGAGTGCAGATACGCAGTATTTT.

This clonotype was seen only a few times. V is TRBV6-4 and J is TRBJ1-2, with D maybe TRBD1 (5 bases). Trimming shortened V by 5 bases and J by 6 bases, and 13 bases separated the two germline ends. The CDR3 contains 13 residues. Germline CDR1 is MRHNA and CDR2 is SNTAGT. The CDR3 loop reads CASSSTPGNGYTF. CDR3 bases: TGTGCCAGCAGTTCAACTCCAGGGAATGGCTACACCTTC.

The genes are TRBV12-3 or TRBV12-4 and TRBJ2-4; TRBD2 aligns across 12 bases. Trimming at V came to 8 bases and at J to 0 bases, leaving 14 bases not matched to a gene. The CDR3 is 19 amino acids. The CDR3 protein is CASRSSGGDIVLAKNIQYF. CDR3 coding DNA: TGTGCCAGCCGATCTAGCGGGGGGGACATTGTTCTAGCCAAAAACATTCAGTACTTC.

This rearrangement joins TRBV9 to TRBJ2-7; the D gene is possibly TRBD1 (5 bases). The V gene lost 4 bases and the J gene lost 5 bases, with 22 bases spanning the gap. This CDR3 has 16 amino acids. Germline CDR1 is SGDLS and CDR2 is YYNGEE. The CDR3 coding sequence is TGTGCCAGCAGCCCACAACAGGACGGGTTTGGGAACGAGCAGTACTTC. Translated: CASSPQQDGFGNEQYF.

This clonotype was seen more than once but under ten times. This rearrangement joins TRBV6-5 to TRBJ2-7; TRBD2 matches at 11 bases. The junction had 5 bases not matched to a gene; V was cut back by 4 bases and J by 3 bases. The CDR3 consists of 15 residues. Germline CDR1 reads MNHEY; CDR2 reads SVGAGI. The CDR3, as DNA: TGTGCCAGCAGTTGGGGCCTAGCGGGAGGCTACGAGCAGTACTTC. It specifies CASSWGLAGGYEQYF.

The chain recombines TRBV2 with TRBJ2-3; no definite D call. Germline CDR1 is SNHLY and CDR2 is FYNNEI. V was trimmed by 2 bases and J by 6 bases, leaving 6 bases between them. The CDR3 loop spans 12 amino acids. CDR3: CASSEYGDTQYF. The DNA of the CDR3 is TGTGCCAGCAGTGAATATGGGGATACGCAGTATTTT.